These T cell receptor beta chains were read from a single sample in a study of blood T cell repertoires in COVID-19. Method: immunoSEQ multiplex PCR; TCRdb's copy keeps in-frame clones and lacks some. Of about 200,000 clones in the sample, about 86% were seen once. The material sequenced was peripheral blood. The receptor source for this set is a man aged 18 to 35 with active or convalescent COVID-19. The CDR3 runs from the conserved cysteine through the conserved F or W. D genes are given only for firm matches. Clone size is not always given. Where it is, it says once, few, many or a class for expanded clones.

size: -
V: TRBV23-1
J: TRBJ2-5
D: TRBD2
DNA: TGCGCCAGCAGTCAACCGACACCGGGACTAGCGTACTTC
CDR3: CASSQPTPGLAYF

size: -
V: TRBV5-5
J: TRBJ2-7
D: TRBD1
DNA: TGTGCCAGCAGCCCGGGACAGCGCACCTACGAGCAGTACTTC
CDR3: CASSPGQRTYEQYF

size: -
V: TRBV18
J: TRBJ2-1
D: TRBD2
DNA: TGTGCCAGCTCACTAACCGGAGGAGCGGGAGTTTTCAATGAGCAGTTCTTC
CDR3: CASSLTGGAGVFNEQFF

size: -
V: TRBV29-1
J: TRBJ1-6
D: TRBD1
DNA: TGCAGCGCCCGACAGGGGAATTCACCCCTCCACTTT
CDR3: CSARQGNSPLHF

size: -
V: TRBV20-1
J: TRBJ2-7
D: TRBD2
DNA: TGCAGTGCTAGTAGTCTAGCGGACCCCTACGAGCAGTACTTC
CDR3: CSASSLADPYEQYF

size: -
V: TRBV6-5
J: TRBJ1-1
D: -
DNA: TGTGCCAGCAGACCGACAGGCCTCACTGAAGCTTTCTTT
CDR3: CASRPTGLTEAFF

size: once
V: TRBV14
J: TRBJ2-7
D: -
DNA: TGTGCCAGCAGCCAACCAGGCAGGCTCTACGAGCAGTACTTC
CDR3: CASSQPGRLYEQYF

size: -
V: TRBV3-1/TRBV3-2
J: TRBJ1-1
D: -
DNA: TGTGCCAGCAGCCAAGAAGAGGGTACTGAAGCTTTCTTT
CDR3: CASSQEEGTEAFF

size: -
V: TRBV18
J: TRBJ1-1
D: -
DNA: TGTGCCAGCTCAGCAGATGAGAACACTGAAGCTTTCTTT
CDR3: CASSADENTEAFF

size: -
V: TRBV4-3
J: TRBJ2-7
D: TRBD2
DNA: TGCGCCAGCAGCCAAGATCTGGGACTACCCTACGAGCAGTACTTC
CDR3: CASSQDLGLPYEQYF

size: -
V: TRBV19
J: TRBJ1-5
D: TRBD1
DNA: TGTGCCAGTAGTATATTCCGACAGGGAAGGGTCAATCAGCCCCAGCATTTT
CDR3: CASSIFRQGRVNQPQHF

size: -
V: TRBV6-5
J: TRBJ2-1
D: TRBD2
DNA: TGTGCCAGCAGTTACGGCCGGCTAGCGGGAGAAGGGCAGTTCTTC
CDR3: CASSYGRLAGEGQFF

size: -
V: TRBV11-2
J: TRBJ1-6
D: TRBD1
DNA: TGTGCCAGCAGCCAGACAGGGGGCGCTAAGGGTTCACCCCTCCACTTT
CDR3: CASSQTGGAKGSPLHF

size: -
V: TRBV5-1
J: TRBJ1-1
D: TRBD1
DNA: TGCGCCAGCAGCACGGACAGGCGGGGCACTGAAGCTTTCTTT
CDR3: CASSTDRRGTEAFF

size: -
V: TRBV18
J: TRBJ1-3
D: TRBD1
DNA: TGTGCCAGCTCACCCCCCGGGACAGGGGCTGGAAACACCATATATTTT
CDR3: CASSPPGTGAGNTIYF

size: -
V: TRBV24-1
J: TRBJ2-1
D: TRBD2
DNA: TGTGCCACCATGGCCGGGACTAGCGGGAGCGATGAGCAGTTCTTC
CDR3: CATMAGTSGSDEQFF

size: -
V: TRBV28
J: TRBJ1-1
D: -
DNA: TGTGCCAGCACCCTACACACTGAAGCTTTCTTT
CDR3: CASTLHTEAFF

size: -
V: TRBV7-9
J: TRBJ1-1
D: TRBD1
DNA: TGTGCCAGCAGCTTATTGACAGGGGGAACTGAAGCTTTCTTT
CDR3: CASSLLTGGTEAFF

size: -
V: TRBV28
J: TRBJ2-1
D: TRBD2
DNA: TGTGCCAGCAGTTTCACCCGACTAGCGGGACGCAATGAGCAGTTCTTC
CDR3: CASSFTRLAGRNEQFF

size: -
V: TRBV27
J: TRBJ1-5
D: TRBD1
DNA: TGTGCCAGCAGGGCGGGACAGGGCGGCAATCAGCCCCAGCATTTT
CDR3: CASRAGQGGNQPQHF

size: -
V: TRBV4-2
J: TRBJ2-1
D: TRBD2
DNA: TGTGCCAGCAGCCAACTGGCTAGCGGGAGTTGGGGATACAATGAGCAGTTCTTC
CDR3: CASSQLASGSWGYNEQFF

size: -
V: TRBV28
J: TRBJ2-3
D: -
DNA: TGTGCCAGCAGCCTGTTAGCGTCTAGCACAGATACGCAGTATTTT
CDR3: CASSLLASSTDTQYF

size: -
V: TRBV28
J: TRBJ2-7
D: -
DNA: TGTGCCAGCAGTTTACCCAGGGAGGAGGATTACGAGCAGTACTTC
CDR3: CASSLPREEDYEQYF

size: -
V: TRBV10-2
J: TRBJ2-7
D: TRBD1
DNA: TGCGCCAGCAGTGAACGCCGGACAGGGGGTAGCTACGAGCAGTACTTC
CDR3: CASSERRTGGSYEQYF

size: -
V: TRBV27
J: TRBJ1-2
D: TRBD1
DNA: TGTGCCAGCAGTCGCGGACAGGGTGGGAACTATGGCTACACCTTC
CDR3: CASSRGQGGNYGYTF

size: -
V: TRBV29-1
J: TRBJ2-5
D: -
DNA: TGCAGCGTTGAAGTTCGGGGTATCGGAGAGACCCAGTACTTC
CDR3: CSVEVRGIGETQYF

size: -
V: TRBV9
J: TRBJ1-6
D: -
DNA: TGTGCCAGCAGAAGGGGGGGGGCGAATGTACCTTCACCCCTCCACTTT
CDR3: CASRRGGANVPSPLHF

size: once
V: TRBV6-5
J: TRBJ1-4
D: -
DNA: TGTGCCATTGCGGGGCGAACTAATGAAAAACTGTTTTTT
CDR3: CAIAGRTNEKLFF

size: -
V: TRBV7-2
J: TRBJ1-5
D: -
DNA: TGTGCCAGCAGCTTAGTCGGTTATTGGGGAGGTCAGCCCCAGCATTTT
CDR3: CASSLVGYWGGQPQHF

size: -
V: TRBV11-3
J: TRBJ2-1
D: -
DNA: TGTGCCAGCAGCGCCTCTAGCGTTACTGAGCAGTTCTTC
CDR3: CASSASSVTEQFF

size: -
V: TRBV27
J: TRBJ1-1
D: -
DNA: TGTGCCAGCACCCCAGATAGGGGCAAGTGGGATACTGAAGCTTTCTTT
CDR3: CASTPDRGKWDTEAFF

size: -
V: TRBV28
J: TRBJ1-1
D: -
DNA: TGTGCCAGCATCTTCGGGACAGAAGCTTTCTTT
CDR3: CASIFGTEAFF

size: few
V: TRBV18
J: TRBJ2-1
D: TRBD2
DNA: TGTGCCAGCTCACTCGCCGGGACTAGCTGGAATGAGCAGTTCTTC
CDR3: CASSLAGTSWNEQFF

size: -
V: TRBV28
J: TRBJ1-1
D: -
DNA: TGTGCCAGCAGTTTGAGCACTGAAGCTTTCTTT
CDR3: CASSLSTEAFF

size: -
V: TRBV4-2
J: TRBJ2-7
D: -
DNA: TGTGCCAGCAGCCAAGATGCGGGAAAGAGCTACGAGCAGTACTTC
CDR3: CASSQDAGKSYEQYF

size: -
V: TRBV12-3/TRBV12-4
J: TRBJ2-3
D: -
DNA: TGTGCCAGCAGTTTGGTAGGGGCGGATACGCAGTATTTT
CDR3: CASSLVGADTQYF

size: -
V: TRBV6-2/TRBV6-3
J: TRBJ1-5
D: TRBD1
DNA: TGTGCCAGCAGTTTGGACAGGGGGCTTCAGCCCCAGCATTTT
CDR3: CASSLDRGLQPQHF

size: -
V: TRBV11-2
J: TRBJ1-2
D: -
DNA: TGTGCCAGCAGCTCTCGGAGCTCTGTCCCCTTC
CDR3: CASSSRSSVPF

size: once
V: TRBV7-2
J: TRBJ2-2
D: TRBD1
DNA: TGTGCCAGCAGCCCACGACAGGGAAGGGCAGGCGGGGAGCTGTTTTTT
CDR3: CASSPRQGRAGGELFF

size: -
V: TRBV19
J: TRBJ1-6
D: -
DNA: TGTGCCAGTAGTAAGACAGGACATAATTCACCCCTCCACTTT
CDR3: CASSKTGHNSPLHF

size: -
V: TRBV7-9
J: TRBJ1-2
D: -
DNA: TGTGCCAGCAGCTCGGAGACAGCCAGGTATGGCTACACCTTC
CDR3: CASSSETARYGYTF

size: many
V: TRBV20-1
J: TRBJ2-7
D: TRBD1
DNA: TGCAGTGCTAGTGGGACAGGGAGGTCCTACGAGCAGTACTTC
CDR3: CSASGTGRSYEQYF

size: -
V: TRBV7-8
J: TRBJ2-7
D: -
DNA: TGTGCCAGCAGCTTAGGAGAGGGCTACGAGCAGTACTTC
CDR3: CASSLGEGYEQYF

size: -
V: TRBV7-2
J: TRBJ2-7
D: TRBD2
DNA: TGTGCCAGCAGCTCTCTAGCGGTACCCTCCTACGAGCAGTACTTC
CDR3: CASSSLAVPSYEQYF

size: -
V: TRBV18
J: TRBJ2-3
D: -
DNA: TGTGCCAGCTCCCAAACACGAGATACGCAGTATTTT
CDR3: CASSQTRDTQYF

size: few
V: TRBV18
J: TRBJ1-6
D: -
DNA: TGTGCCAGCTCACCCACGGCTAGCTCCTATAATTCACCCCTCCACTTT
CDR3: CASSPTASSYNSPLHF

size: -
V: TRBV6-5
J: TRBJ1-3
D: -
DNA: TGTGCCAGCAGTTACCAGGGGATGAGTGGAAACACCATATATTTT
CDR3: CASSYQGMSGNTIYF

size: many
V: TRBV4-1
J: TRBJ2-1
D: TRBD2
DNA: TGCGCCAGCAGCCAAGATCTGGGGGGGTCCTACAATGAGCAGTTCTTC
CDR3: CASSQDLGGSYNEQFF

size: -
V: TRBV19
J: TRBJ1-2
D: TRBD1
DNA: TGTGCCAGTGACAGGGGGCCAGGATATGGCTACACCTTC
CDR3: CASDRGPGYGYTF

size: once
V: TRBV27
J: TRBJ1-4
D: -
DNA: TGTGCCAGCAGTTTGCGGCTCGGGGGGCCTAATGAAAAACTGTTTTTT
CDR3: CASSLRLGGPNEKLFF

size: -
V: TRBV9
J: TRBJ1-6
D: -
DNA: TGTGCCAGCAGCGCAGATGACAGCTCATGGGGCTCACCCCTCCACTTT
CDR3: CASSADDSSWGSPLHF

size: -
V: TRBV7-2
J: TRBJ1-1
D: TRBD1
DNA: TGTGCCAGCAGCTTAGCGATGAGGACAGGGCTGTTTGAAGCTTTCTTT
CDR3: CASSLAMRTGLFEAFF

size: -
V: TRBV7-8
J: TRBJ2-1
D: -
DNA: TGTGCCAGCAGCTCATGGGGTCAGGGTAAGAAAAATGAGCAGTTCTTC
CDR3: CASSSWGQGKKNEQFF

size: once
V: TRBV3-1/TRBV3-2
J: TRBJ1-2
D: -
DNA: TGTGCCAGCAGCCAAGGCGGACAGCTTGGCTACACCTTC
CDR3: CASSQGGQLGYTF

size: -
V: TRBV30
J: TRBJ1-2
D: -
DNA: TGTGCCTGGACAGCTAAGGGGACGCGGGAGGGCTACACCTTC
CDR3: CAWTAKGTREGYTF

size: -
V: TRBV7-2
J: TRBJ1-5
D: -
DNA: TGTGCCAGCAGCTTGGCTTCTGGGGCGAATCAGCCCCAGCATTTT
CDR3: CASSLASGANQPQHF

size: -
V: TRBV9
J: TRBJ1-2
D: -
DNA: TGTGCCAGCGATCGGGAGGGCTATGGCTACACCTTC
CDR3: CASDREGYGYTF